These T cell receptor beta chains were read from a single sample in a study of control samples from healthy donors and cancer patients. Clones were read by immunoSEQ multiplex PCR, and TCRdb kept only the in-frame ones, dropping some. The sample yields about 150,000 clones, approximately 91% seen once. The sample was blood. Receptors originate from a man younger than 40 in good health. The CDR3 runs from the conserved cysteine through the conserved F or W. The D gene is left open where the match is weak. Some rows have no size entry. The others give once, few or many, or a class for an expanded clone.

V gene	D gene	J gene	clone size	CDR3 DNA	CDR3 protein
TRBV15	TRBD2	TRBJ2-3	NA	TGTGCCACCAGCCAACGGCGGACTAGCGGGAGGAAGAATACGCAGTATTTT	CATSQRRTSGRKNTQYF
TRBV10-1	NA	TRBJ2-7	NA	TGCGCCACCACCGGGCAGGTCGCCGCCTACGAGCAGTACTTC	CATTGQVAAYEQYF
TRBV3-1/TRBV3-2	NA	TRBJ1-2	NA	TGTGCCAGCAGCCAATCTTTGGCAGGGGATGGCTACACCTTC	CASSQSLAGDGYTF
TRBV6-5	TRBD1	TRBJ2-7	NA	TGTGCCAGCAGCCCACCGGGACAGAGTTCCTACGAGCAGTACTTC	CASSPPGQSSYEQYF
TRBV7-9	NA	TRBJ2-6	NA	TGTGCCAGCAGTTGGGACTTCGTGGAGGCCAACGTCCTGACTTTC	CASSWDFVEANVLTF
TRBV19	NA	TRBJ1-4	NA	TGTGCCAGTAGTATGCAGGGACGAAATGAAAAACTGTTTTTT	CASSMQGRNEKLFF
TRBV4-1	TRBD2	TRBJ2-1	NA	TGCGCCAGCAGCCTGCTAGCGGGAGCGGCATACAATGAGCAGTTCTTC	CASSLLAGAAYNEQFF
TRBV7-6	TRBD1	TRBJ2-2	NA	TGTGCCAGCAGCGTGTCCGACAGGGCCGGGGAGCTGTTTTTT	CASSVSDRAGELFF
TRBV7-6	TRBD1	TRBJ2-7	NA	TGTGCCAGCAGCCAAAGACAGGGGTACGAGCAGTACTTC	CASSQRQGYEQYF
TRBV27	TRBD1	TRBJ2-7	NA	TGTGCCAGCAGCGATCCCGGGACAGGGGCTTACGAGCAGTACTTC	CASSDPGTGAYEQYF
TRBV9	NA	TRBJ1-4	NA	TGTGCCAGCAGCGTAGGGGAATTGAGGGGGGCTGATAATGAAAAACTGTTTTTT	CASSVGELRGADNEKLFF
TRBV5-6	NA	TRBJ1-1	NA	TGTGCCAGCAGCAGGGACCGGAACACTGAAGCTTTCTTT	CASSRDRNTEAFF
TRBV19	NA	TRBJ2-7	NA	TGTGCCAGTAGTCCAGGGGGGGCTATAAACGAGCAGTACTTC	CASSPGGAINEQYF
TRBV5-1	TRBD1	TRBJ2-1	once	TGCGCCAGCAGCTTGGCACAGGGGGCATTCAATGAGCAGTTCTTC	CASSLAQGAFNEQFF
TRBV4-3	NA	TRBJ2-7	NA	TGCGCCAGCAGCCAACATCGACAGAGCTACGAGCAGTACTTC	CASSQHRQSYEQYF
TRBV19	NA	TRBJ1-1	NA	TGTGCCAGTAGTGCCGGGAACTACTTTGAAGCTTTCTTT	CASSAGNYFEAFF
TRBV19	TRBD1	TRBJ1-2	NA	TGTGCCAGTATTACACCCGGGACAGAGAACTATGGCTACACCTTC	CASITPGTENYGYTF
TRBV7-6	TRBD2	TRBJ2-5	NA	TGTGCCAGCAGCCCAGCGGGGGACTACCAAGAGACCCAGTACTTC	CASSPAGDYQETQYF
TRBV7-2	TRBD1	TRBJ2-5	once	TGTGCCAGCAGCTTAGTGGGACAGGGGGCGCCGAGCGCGGAGACCCAGTACTTC	CASSLVGQGAPSAETQYF
TRBV18	NA	TRBJ2-7	NA	TGTGCCAGCGCACAAGGACAGAAGTACGAGCAGTACTTC	CASAQGQKYEQYF
TRBV3-1/TRBV3-2	NA	TRBJ1-1	NA	TGTGCCAGCAGCCAGAGGAGTAGTGAAGCTTTCTTT	CASSQRSSEAFF
TRBV6-5	NA	TRBJ1-1	NA	TGTGCCAGCAGTATCGGGGGGATGGGGAACACTGAAGCTTTCTTT	CASSIGGMGNTEAFF
TRBV6-4	NA	TRBJ2-1	NA	TGTGCCAGCAGTGATAAAGGGGGGGTCGGCTACAATGAGCAGTTCTTC	CASSDKGGVGYNEQFF
TRBV7-2	NA	TRBJ1-1	NA	TGTGCCAGCAGCTTAGGGGGACCTGAGGAGGAAGCTTTCTTT	CASSLGGPEEEAFF
TRBV24-1	TRBD1	TRBJ1-2	NA	TGTGCCACCAGTGATTCAACAGGGGGAGGCTATGGCTACACCTTC	CATSDSTGGGYGYTF
TRBV6-2/TRBV6-3	NA	TRBJ2-5	NA	TGTGCCAGCAGTTACTATCCGGGGCGGAGGCAAGAGACCCAGTACTTC	CASSYYPGRRQETQYF
TRBV18	NA	TRBJ2-1	NA	TGTGCCAGCTCATCCTCACAGGGTCGGATGAACAATGAGCAGTTCTTC	CASSSSQGRMNNEQFF
TRBV11-2	NA	TRBJ1-6	few	TGTGCCAGCAGCCACGGGACCTTTAATTCACCCCTCCACTTT	CASSHGTFNSPLHF
TRBV7-9	NA	TRBJ1-2	NA	TGTGCCAGCAGCCATTCGGGCAGCGCAGGAGGCTACACCTTC	CASSHSGSAGGYTF
TRBV6-4	TRBD2	TRBJ2-1	NA	TGTGCCAGCAGTCCAGACAACGCGGGAGGGCCGGGTAGACAGTTCTTC	CASSPDNAGGPGRQFF
TRBV7-9	TRBD1	TRBJ1-4	NA	TGTGCCAGCAGCTTAGTTACAGGGGGGAGAGAAAAACTGTTTTTT	CASSLVTGGREKLFF
TRBV11-2	NA	TRBJ2-3	NA	TGTGCCAGCAGCTTGGGGGCAGGGGCTACGCAGTATTTT	CASSLGAGATQYF
TRBV6-5	TRBD1	TRBJ2-7	NA	TGTGCCAGCAGTCCGGGACAGGGGACCTACGAGCAGTACTTC	CASSPGQGTYEQYF
TRBV9	NA	TRBJ1-4	NA	TGTGCCAGCAGCGTACGCCCAGACAATGAAAAACTGTTTTTT	CASSVRPDNEKLFF
TRBV7-6	NA	TRBJ2-7	NA	TGTGCCAGCAGCCCCAGAGGGGGGGCCTACGAGCAGTACTTC	CASSPRGGAYEQYF
TRBV5-5	NA	TRBJ2-6	NA	TGTGCCAGCAGCGACTTACTGGGCGAACGGACTGGGGCCAACGTCCTGACTTTC	CASSDLLGERTGANVLTF
TRBV2	TRBD1	TRBJ2-5	NA	TGTGCCAGTTTCCGGGACAGGGGGCTGGGAGAGACCCAGTACTTC	CASFRDRGLGETQYF
TRBV10-3	TRBD1	TRBJ1-2	NA	TGTGCCATCAGTCCGGGACAGGGCTACACCTTC	CAISPGQGYTF
TRBV7-2	NA	TRBJ1-1	NA	TGTGCCAGCATCATTCCCCAGGGGAGCACTGAAGCTTTCTTT	CASIIPQGSTEAFF
TRBV4-1	NA	TRBJ2-7	NA	TGCGCCAGCAGCCAAGTTGCGTCCCCCTCCTACGAGCAGTACTTC	CASSQVASPSYEQYF
TRBV6-6	NA	TRBJ1-2	NA	TGTGCCAGCAGATACATGGACAGTAACTATGGCTACACCTTC	CASRYMDSNYGYTF